This TCR beta chain was sequenced for a study of T cells in Graves' hyperthyroidism and ophthalmopathy. The study, taken as a whole, reports: Most thyroid clonotypes that were expanded above 0.001 also turned up in blood. By a 13 V-J model, ophthalmopathy was set apart from stable hyperthyroidism.

This clonotype was counted a few times. As yet, its antigen is unknown. Amplified TCR beta CDR3 regions derived from RNA transcripts. An initial round of RT-PCR targeting the TCR CDR3 relied on the HTBI primer set. One entry per CDR3 protein, called by TCRdb with MiXCR from the multiplex PCR reads. The sample yields about 640,000 distinct CDR3 sequences, 45% seen once. Uncontrolled infection, other autoimmune disease, pregnancy or lactation excluded patients. Thyroid ultrasound and orbital computed tomography, with clinical symptoms and serum thyroxine and TRAb, informed diagnoses. The germline V gene has CDR1 DFQATT and CDR2 SNEGSKA (reference sequence). The ends lost 4 bases at V and 7 bases at J; junction bases unmatched: 3. There are 11 residues in the CDR3.

This chain joins TRBV20-1 and TRBJ1-2, with 7 bases identical to TRBD1. Material: peripheral blood or thyroid tissue (not recorded which). The receptor comes from an adult man with Graves' disease, either hyperthyroidism or ophthalmopathy (not recorded which). CDR3 bases: TGCAGTGCTAACGACAGGGTTGGCTACACCTTC. Its translation is CSANDRVGYTF.